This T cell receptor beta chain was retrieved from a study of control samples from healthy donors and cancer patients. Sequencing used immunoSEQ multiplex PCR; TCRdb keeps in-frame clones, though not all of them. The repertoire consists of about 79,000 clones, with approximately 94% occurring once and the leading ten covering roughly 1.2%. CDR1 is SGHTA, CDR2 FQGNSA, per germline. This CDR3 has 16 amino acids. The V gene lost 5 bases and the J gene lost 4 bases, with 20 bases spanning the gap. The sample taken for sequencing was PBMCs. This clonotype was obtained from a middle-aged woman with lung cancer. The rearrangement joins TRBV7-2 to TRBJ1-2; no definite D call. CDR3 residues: CASSPAHAGLPYGYTF. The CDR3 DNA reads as TGTGCCAGCAGCCCCGCCCATGCAGGACTGCCCTATGGCTACACCTTC.